The 13 T cell receptor beta chains below come from one sample, sequenced in a study of shared clonotypes between healthy human individuals. The protocol was immunoSEQ multiplex PCR, while the TCRdb copy is restricted to in-frame clones and leaves out a portion. In the table there are around 2.1 million clones, around 93% of which are singletons. As defined, naive CD8 cells were CD45RO-negative and positively selected for CCR7, with terminally differentiated effector memory CD45RA+ cells excluded. Sequenced sample: naive CD8+ T cells from PBMCs. All receptors come from a young man in good health. Some clones in this sample may be carry-over from other donors' samples.

The rearrangement uses TRBV19 and TRBJ2-2; TRBD2 aligns across 8 bases. In germline, CDR1 is LNHDA, CDR2 SQIVND (reference sequence). The CDR3 has 15 residues. After removal of 3 bases from V and 6 bases from J, the junction contained 6 bases not matched to a gene. The CDR3 DNA is TGTGCCAGTAGTATTCTCGGGAGGGCTCCCGGGGAGCTGTTTTTT. Translating it yields CASSILGRAPGELFF.

With respect to this clone: Other DNA sequences in this specimen translate into the identical CDR3. The rearrangement uses TRBV9 and TRBJ2-5; D gene ambiguous. V dropped 3 bases and J dropped 3 bases, with 3 bases sitting between them. CDR1 and CDR2 from the germline V gene are SGDLS and YYNGEE. The CDR3 loop spans 11 amino acids. The CDR3 is CASSGEETQYF. DNA of the CDR3: TGTGCCAGCAGCGGAGAAGAGACCCAGTACTTC.

The chain joins TRBV9 to TRBJ2-3; TRBD2 matches 8 bases. The CDR3 runs 17 residues. The V segment lost 3 bases and the J segment 3 bases; nucleotides outside the gene matches: 12. The germline CDR1 and CDR2 sequences are SGDLS and YYNGEE. CDR3: CASSERAGTRVTDTQYF. The CDR3 bases are TGTGCCAGCAGCGAACGAGCTGGGACTAGGGTGACAGATACGCAGTATTTT. Full variable domain (rest looked up from reference TRBV9 and TRBJ2-3): DSGVTQTPKHLITATGQRVTLRCSPRSGDLSVYWYQQSLDQGLQFLIQYYNGEERAKGNILERFSAQQFPDLHSELNLSSLELGDSALYFCASSERAGTRVTDTQYFGPGTRLTVL.

Concerning this clone: Within the sample, other DNA sequences also encode this same CDR3. The V and J genes are TRBV11-2 and TRBJ1-1, with D unclear. This CDR3 has 13 residues. V shed 1 base and J shed 3 bases, with 6 bases lying between them. Per the germline V gene, CDR1 is SGHAT and CDR2 is FQNNGV. The CDR3 DNA follows: TGTGCCAGCAGCTTAGGGAGTTACACTGAAGCTTTCTTT. Residues: CASSLGSYTEAFF.

Comment on this clone: This sample includes further DNA sequences coding for the same CDR3. V is TRBV15 and J is TRBJ1-1; a possible D gene is TRBD1 (6 bases). V was trimmed by 0 bases and J by 6 bases, leaving 11 bases between them. CDR3 length: 14 amino acids. CDR1 and CDR2 (germline): LNHNV, YYDKDF (reference sequence). CDR3 in amino acids: CATSRDRGGSEAFF. Written as DNA, the CDR3 is TGTGCCACCAGCAGAGACAGGGGCGGCTCTGAAGCTTTCTTT.

V usage is TRBV7-9 and J usage is TRBJ2-7; TRBD2 agrees at 7 bases. CDR1 is SEHNR, CDR2 FQNEAQ, per germline (reference sequence). Germline trimming cut 3 bases from V and 2 bases from J; bases unmatched to any gene: 7. The CDR3 runs 15 residues. The CDR3 DNA follows: TGTGCCAGCAGCTTTGAGCGGGATTTAACCTACGAGCAGTACTTC. It encodes CASSFERDLTYEQYF.

This clone was seen a few times. A much larger clone differs by one base, so this may be a read error. Other nucleotide sequences in the sample specify the same CDR3. This chain joins TRBV5-6 and TRBJ1-1; D gene unclear. Trimming stripped 2 bases from V and 3 bases from J, with 5 bases between. The CDR3 has 12 amino acids. Germline assignment: CDR1 SGHDT and CDR2 YYEEEE. CDR3 protein: CASSFGDTEAFF. CDR3 nucleotide sequence: TGTGCCAGCAGCTTTGGGGACACTGAAGCTTTCTTT.

The rearrangement joins TRBV6-5 to TRBJ1-1; D might be TRBD1 (5 bases). Deletions cut 0 bases from V and 2 bases from J, with 10 bases between. Germline-derived CDR1 and CDR2 are MNHEY and SVGAGI. CDR3 length: 15 residues. CDR3 coding DNA: TGTGCCAGCAGTTACTCCCAGGGAACCAACACTGAAGCTTTCTTT. This translates into CASSYSQGTNTEAFF.

The genes are TRBV7-2 and TRBJ1-1, with D perhaps TRBD1 (6 bases). Germline V gene data show CDR1 as SGHTA and CDR2 as FQGNSA. This CDR3 is built from 16 residues. V gave up 5 bases and J gave up 4 bases, with 20 bases separating them. This chain's CDR3 is CASSPIRWLGATEAFF. In DNA, the CDR3 is TGTGCCAGCAGCCCAATTCGGTGGTTGGGGGCCACTGAAGCTTTCTTT.

V is TRBV11-2 and J is TRBJ2-7; possibly TRBD2 for D (5 bases). V lost 2 bases to trimming and J lost 5 bases, with 13 bases between them. The V gene's germline CDR1 is SGHAT and CDR2 FQNNGV. This CDR3 has 14 amino acids. CDR3 DNA: TGTGCCAGCAGCTTACCCCCCAGCGGCCACGAGCAGTACTTC. This encodes CASSLPPSGHEQYF.

The chain uses TRBV28 and TRBJ2-7, with 10 bases identical to TRBD2. The CDR3 length is 17 residues. Germline loops: CDR1 MDHEN, CDR2 SYDVKM. Trimming at V came to 3 bases and at J to 4 bases, leaving 12 bases not matched to a gene. CDR3 protein: CASSFFPLAGEMYEQYF. The CDR3 nucleotides read TGTGCCAGCAGTTTCTTTCCGCTAGCGGGAGAAATGTACGAGCAGTACTTC.

V and J are TRBV27 and TRBJ2-5; TRBD1 agrees at 8 bases. This CDR3 region has 16 residues. V trimming: 5 bases; J trimming: 6 bases; junction bases outside the gene matches: 14. Germline values: CDR1 MNHEY, CDR2 SMNVEV (reference sequence). CDR3 DNA sequence: TGTGCCAGCAGTCAAAACCTAGGACAGGGAAAACAGACCCAGTACTTC. Translated: CASSQNLGQGKQTQYF.

This clone occurred once. The V call is TRBV7-3, the J call TRBJ1-2; tentatively, D is TRBD1 (6 bases). Trimming left V 4 bases short and J 2 bases short, with 14 bases between. This CDR3 comprises 15 residues. The germline V gene has CDR1 SGHTA and CDR2 FQGTGA. This CDR3 is CASSSRQEWNYGYTF. The CDR3 DNA reads as TGTGCCAGCAGCTCCAGACAGGAATGGAACTATGGCTACACCTTC.